Listed below are T cell receptor beta chains from one sample, sequenced in a study of T cells in Graves' hyperthyroidism and ophthalmopathy. MiXCR was run by TCRdb on the multiplex PCR reads, yielding one entry per CDR3 protein. Of about 570,000 distinct CDR3 sequences in the sample, about half were seen once. The sequencing sample was made of peripheral blood or thyroid tissue (not recorded which). These receptors all stem from an adult woman with Graves' disease, either hyperthyroidism or ophthalmopathy (not recorded which). Each CDR3 is given with its conserved first and last residue. D genes are given only for firm matches. Clone sizes are given selectively: once, few, many, or a class where the clone is expanded.

CDR3 length,V gene,J gene,D gene,clone size,CDR3 DNA,CDR3 protein
13,TRBV20-1,TRBJ2-7,TRBD2,many,TGCAGTGTCGGTAGCGGGAGTGGGGTCGAGCAGTACTTC,CSVGSGSGVEQYF
16,TRBV20-1,TRBJ2-7,TRBD2,many,TGCAGTGCTAGAGATCTTCGTCTAGCGGCCTCCTACGAGCAGTACTTC,CSARDLRLAASYEQYF
14,TRBV5-1,TRBJ1-4,.,.,TGCGCCAGCAGCCCAGGGGCAGGGAATGAAAAACTGTTTTTT,CASSPGAGNEKLFF
15,TRBV7-9,TRBJ1-2,.,.,TGTGCCAGCAGCTCCTGGGGTTTAACTAACTATGGCTACACCTTC,CASSSWGLTNYGYTF
14,TRBV28,TRBJ1-6,.,many,TGTGCCAGCAGCCTGGGACGCCTCCAGCATCCCCTCCACTTT,CASSLGRLQHPLHF
17,TRBV2,TRBJ2-6,TRBD1,.,TGTGCCAGCAGTTTGGACAGGACGAACTCTGGGGCCAACGTCCTGACTTTC,CASSLDRTNSGANVLTF
14,TRBV4-3,TRBJ1-4,.,.,TGCGCCAGCAGCCAAGATCCGACAGTTCAAAAACTGTTTTTT,CASSQDPTVQKLFF
14,TRBV25-1,TRBJ1-2,TRBD1,.,TGTGCTAGAGTTCCCATTCCAGGGGGCCGGGGCTACACCTTC,CARVPIPGGRGYTF
17,TRBV10-3,TRBJ2-5,.,.,TGTGCCATCAGCCCTCGGACAGATCAGGGGATGATGGAGACCCAGTACTTC,CAISPRTDQGMMETQYF
13,TRBV5-6,TRBJ1-2,TRBD1,.,TGTGCCAGCAGCCGCAGGGACAGGGCTGGCTACACCTTC,CASSRRDRAGYTF
14,TRBV7-9,TRBJ1-1,.,.,TGTGCCACAGCACCTCCCCAGGGAAACACTGAAGCTTTCTTT,CATAPPQGNTEAFF
16,TRBV6-5,TRBJ1-5,.,few,TGTGCCAGCAGTAGGGCATCAGGGGCCTTCAATCAGCCCCAGCATTTT,CASSRASGAFNQPQHF
13,TRBV20-1,TRBJ1-1,.,.,TGCAGTGCTTTCGACACGGCTGACACTGAAGCTTTCTTT,CSAFDTADTEAFF
16,TRBV20-1,TRBJ2-2,.,.,TGCAGTGCTAGAGAAGGGACAGCGGGGCTCACCGGGGAGCTGTTTTTT,CSAREGTAGLTGELFF
9,TRBV5-1,TRBJ1-5,.,.,TGCGCCAGCAGTGACACCCAGCATTTT,CASSDTQHF
13,TRBV29-1,TRBJ1-1,.,.,TGCAGCGTTAAAACAGGTTTGAACACTGAAGCTTTCTTT,CSVKTGLNTEAFF
15,TRBV14,TRBJ1-1,.,many,TGTGCCAGCAGCCAAGAAGTGTCGGGGGCCGGGAGCGCTTTCTTT,CASSQEVSGAGSAFF
14,TRBV20-1,TRBJ2-5,.,many,TGCAGTGCTAGACCATTCGAGGGACAAGAGACCCAGTACTTC,CSARPFEGQETQYF
15,TRBV6-5,TRBJ2-7,TRBD1,many,TGTGCCAGCAGTTACTCGATGACAGGGCCCTACGAGCAGTACTTC,CASSYSMTGPYEQYF
18,TRBV15,TRBJ2-5,TRBD2,many,TGTGCCACCAGCAGAGATAGCCTACGGGAGGGCATCCAAGAGACCCAGTACTTC,CATSRDSLREGIQETQYF
16,TRBV2,TRBJ2-1,TRBD2,.,TGTGCCAGCAGAGAACGAAGCGGGACCCTCTACAATGAGCAGTTCTTC,CASRERSGTLYNEQFF
17,TRBV20-1,TRBJ2-2,TRBD2,many,TGCAGTGCTAGCCTAGCGACTAGCGGGACTAAGACCGGGGAGCTGTTTTTT,CSASLATSGTKTGELFF
14,TRBV2,TRBJ1-2,TRBD1,.,TGTGCCAGCAGTGAACAGGGGGACAGGGATCTAAACACCTTC,CASSEQGDRDLNTF
14,TRBV5-1,TRBJ2-5,.,many,TGCGCCAGCAGCCGAAGATCACCCGAAGAGACCCAGTACTTC,CASSRRSPEETQYF
16,TRBV10-3,TRBJ2-2,.,.,TGTGCCATCAGTGAGAGAGGCCAGTCTAACACCGGGGAGCTGTTTTTT,CAISERGQSNTGELFF
16,TRBV12-3/TRBV12-4,TRBJ1-1,TRBD1,.,TGTGCCAGCAGTTCGGTCTCGGGACAGGGAAACACTGAAGCTTTCTTT,CASSSVSGQGNTEAFF
16,TRBV9,TRBJ2-2,.,.,TGTGCCAGCAGCTCAGGGGGGACTAGTAACACCGGGGAGCTGTTTTTT,CASSSGGTSNTGELFF
15,TRBV30,TRBJ2-5,.,.,TGTGCCTGGAATCAGGGGCTGGAAATTCAAGAGACCCAGTACTTC,CAWNQGLEIQETQYF